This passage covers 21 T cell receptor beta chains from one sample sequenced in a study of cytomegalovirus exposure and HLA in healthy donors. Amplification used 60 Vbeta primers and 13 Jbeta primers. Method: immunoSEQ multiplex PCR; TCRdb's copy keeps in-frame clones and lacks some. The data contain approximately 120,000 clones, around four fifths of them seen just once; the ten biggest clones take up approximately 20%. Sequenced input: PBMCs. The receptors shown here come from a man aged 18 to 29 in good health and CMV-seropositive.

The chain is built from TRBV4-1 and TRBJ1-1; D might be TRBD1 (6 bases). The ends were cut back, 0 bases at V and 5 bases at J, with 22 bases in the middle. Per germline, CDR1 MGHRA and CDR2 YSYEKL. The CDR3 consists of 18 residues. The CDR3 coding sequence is TGCGCCAGCAGCCAAGATGGGGGGGCTCGGGGTAGGAAAACTGAAGCTTTCTTT. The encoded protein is CASSQDGGARGRKTEAFF.

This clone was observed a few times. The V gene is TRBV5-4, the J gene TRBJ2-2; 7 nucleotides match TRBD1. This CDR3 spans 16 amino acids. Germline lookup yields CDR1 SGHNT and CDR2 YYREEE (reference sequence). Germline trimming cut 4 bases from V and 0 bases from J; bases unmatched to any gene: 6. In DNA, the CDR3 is TGTGCCAGCAGCACGGCCGGGACAGCGAACACCGGGGAGCTGTTTTTT. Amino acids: CASSTAGTANTGELFF. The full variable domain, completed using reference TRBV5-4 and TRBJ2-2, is ETGVTQSPTHLIKTRGQQVTLRCSSQSGHNTVSWYQQALGQGPQFIFQYYREEENGRGNFPPRFSGLQFPNYSSELNVNALELDDSALYLCASSTAGTANTGELFFGEGSRLTVL.

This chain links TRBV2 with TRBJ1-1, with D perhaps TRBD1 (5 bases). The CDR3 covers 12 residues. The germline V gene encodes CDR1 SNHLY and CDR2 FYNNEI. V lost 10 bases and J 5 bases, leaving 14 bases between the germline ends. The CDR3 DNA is TGTGCCACAGACCAGGGTTTGACTGAAGCTTTCTTT. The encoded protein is CATDQGLTEAFF.

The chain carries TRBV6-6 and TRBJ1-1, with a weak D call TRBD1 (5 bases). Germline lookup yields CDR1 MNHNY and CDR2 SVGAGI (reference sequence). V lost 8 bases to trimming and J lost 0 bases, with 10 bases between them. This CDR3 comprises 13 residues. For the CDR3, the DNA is TGTGCCAGCGGAAGACAGATGAACACTGAAGCTTTCTTT. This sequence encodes CASGRQMNTEAFF.

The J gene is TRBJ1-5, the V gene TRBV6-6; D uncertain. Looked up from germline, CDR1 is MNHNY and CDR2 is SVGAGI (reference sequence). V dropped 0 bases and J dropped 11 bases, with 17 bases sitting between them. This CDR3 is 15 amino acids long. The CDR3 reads CASSYSREGIVAQHF. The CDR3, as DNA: TGTGCCAGCAGTTACTCTCGGGAAGGGATCGTAGCCCAGCATTTT.

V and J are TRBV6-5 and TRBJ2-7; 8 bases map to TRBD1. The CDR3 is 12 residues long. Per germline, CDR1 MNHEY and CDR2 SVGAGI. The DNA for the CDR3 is TGTGCCAGCAGTTGTCCCTCGGGACAGGATACTGTC. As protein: CASSCPSGQDTV.

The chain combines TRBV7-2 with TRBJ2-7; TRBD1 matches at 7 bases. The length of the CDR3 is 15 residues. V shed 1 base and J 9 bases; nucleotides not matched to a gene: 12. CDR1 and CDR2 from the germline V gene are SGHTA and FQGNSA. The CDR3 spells CASSLGGQLPLGQYF. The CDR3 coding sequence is TGTGCCAGCAGCTTAGGGGGACAGCTCCCCCTCGGGCAGTACTTC.

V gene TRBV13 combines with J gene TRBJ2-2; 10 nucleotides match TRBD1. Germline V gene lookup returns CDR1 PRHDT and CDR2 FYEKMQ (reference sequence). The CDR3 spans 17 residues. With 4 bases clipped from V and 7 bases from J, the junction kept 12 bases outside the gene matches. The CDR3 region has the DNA TGTGCCAGCAGCTGGGGCCGCGACAGGGGGCATGGCGGGGAGCTGTTTTTT. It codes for CASSWGRDRGHGGELFF.

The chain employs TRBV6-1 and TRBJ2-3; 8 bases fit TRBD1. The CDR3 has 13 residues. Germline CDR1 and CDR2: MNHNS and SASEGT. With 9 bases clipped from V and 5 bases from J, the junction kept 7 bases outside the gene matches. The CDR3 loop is CASSRTGQDTQYF. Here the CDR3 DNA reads TGTGCCAGTTCGAGGACAGGGCAAGATACGCAGTATTTT.

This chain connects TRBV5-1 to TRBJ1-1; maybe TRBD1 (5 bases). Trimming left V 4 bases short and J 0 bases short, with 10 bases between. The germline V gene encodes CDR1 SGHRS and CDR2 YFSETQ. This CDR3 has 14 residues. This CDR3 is CASSTGSLNTEAFF. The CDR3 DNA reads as TGCGCCAGCAGCACAGGAAGCCTGAACACTGAAGCTTTCTTT.

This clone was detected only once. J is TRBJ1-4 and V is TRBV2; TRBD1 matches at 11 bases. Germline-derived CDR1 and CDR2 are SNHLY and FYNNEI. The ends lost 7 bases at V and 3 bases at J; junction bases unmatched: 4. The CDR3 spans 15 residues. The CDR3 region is CASTGQGASNEKLFF. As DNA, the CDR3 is TGTGCCAGCACCGGACAGGGGGCCTCTAATGAAAAACTGTTTTTT.

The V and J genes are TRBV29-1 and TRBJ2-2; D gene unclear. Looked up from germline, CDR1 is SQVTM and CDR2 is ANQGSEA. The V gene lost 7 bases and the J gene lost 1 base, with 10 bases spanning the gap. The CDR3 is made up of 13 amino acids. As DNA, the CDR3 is TGCAGCGCCCTAGGCGAGAACACCGGGGAGCTGTTTTTT. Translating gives CSALGENTGELFF.

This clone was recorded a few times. The chain's CDR3 is CASSQSTGELFF. The CDR3 bases are TGTGCCAGCAGTCAGTCCACCGGGGAGCTGTTTTTT. The V gene is TRBV6-4, the J gene TRBJ2-2; D uncertain. Trimming took off 5 bases at V and 4 bases at J, with 5 bases between the two ends. The CDR3 contains 12 residues. Germline V gene sequence: CDR1 MRHNA, CDR2 SNTAGT.

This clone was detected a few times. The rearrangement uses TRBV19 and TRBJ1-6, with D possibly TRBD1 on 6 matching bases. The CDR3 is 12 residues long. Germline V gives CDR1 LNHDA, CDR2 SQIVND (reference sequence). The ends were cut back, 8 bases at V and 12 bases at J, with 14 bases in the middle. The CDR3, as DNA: TGTGCCAGTGCAGGGGATGGGGAACCCCTCCACTTT. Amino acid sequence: CASAGDGEPLHF.

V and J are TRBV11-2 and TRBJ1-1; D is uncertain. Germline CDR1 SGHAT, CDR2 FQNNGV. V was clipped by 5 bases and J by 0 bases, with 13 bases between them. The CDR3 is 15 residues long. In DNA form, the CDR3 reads TGTGCCAGCAGCCGAGAGGGTATTTTGAACACTGAAGCTTTCTTT. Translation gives CASSREGILNTEAFF.

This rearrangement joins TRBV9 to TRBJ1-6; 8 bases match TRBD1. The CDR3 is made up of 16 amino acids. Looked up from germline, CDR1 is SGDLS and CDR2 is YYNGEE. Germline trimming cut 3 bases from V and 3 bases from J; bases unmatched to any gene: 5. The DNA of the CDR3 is TGTGCCAGCAGCGCCACAACAGGGGGCTATAATTCACCCCTCCACTTT. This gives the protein CASSATTGGYNSPLHF.

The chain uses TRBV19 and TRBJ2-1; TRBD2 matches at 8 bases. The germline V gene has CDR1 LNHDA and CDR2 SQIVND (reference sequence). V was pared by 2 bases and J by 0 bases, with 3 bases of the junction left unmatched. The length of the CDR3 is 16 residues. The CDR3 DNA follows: TGTGCCAGTAGTATATACGCGGGAGGCTCCTACAATGAGCAGTTCTTC. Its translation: CASSIYAGGSYNEQFF.

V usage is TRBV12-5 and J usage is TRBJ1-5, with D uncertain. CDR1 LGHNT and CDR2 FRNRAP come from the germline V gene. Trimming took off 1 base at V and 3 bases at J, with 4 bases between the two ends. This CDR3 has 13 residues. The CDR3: CASGLDINQPQHF. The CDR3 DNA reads TGTGCTAGTGGTTTGGATATCAATCAGCCCCAGCATTTT.

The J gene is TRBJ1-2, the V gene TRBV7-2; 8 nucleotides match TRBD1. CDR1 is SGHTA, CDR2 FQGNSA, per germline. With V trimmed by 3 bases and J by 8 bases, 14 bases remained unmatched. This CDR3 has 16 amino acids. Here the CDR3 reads CASSFDVGQGVGGYTF. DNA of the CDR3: TGTGCCAGCAGCTTCGACGTTGGACAGGGTGTGGGAGGCTACACCTTC. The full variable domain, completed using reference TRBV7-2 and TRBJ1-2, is GAGVSQSPSNKVTEKGKDVELRCDPISGHTALYWYRQSLGQGLEFLIYFQGNSAPDKSGLPSDRFSAERTGGSVSTLTIQRTQQEDSAVYLCASSFDVGQGVGGYTFGSGTRLTVV.

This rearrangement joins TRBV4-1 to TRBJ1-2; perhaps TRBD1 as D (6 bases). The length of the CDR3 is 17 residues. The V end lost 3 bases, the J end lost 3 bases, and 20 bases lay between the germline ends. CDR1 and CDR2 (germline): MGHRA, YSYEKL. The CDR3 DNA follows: TGCGCCAGCAGCCACACCACCGGGACAAGAGGGGACTATGGCTACACCTTC. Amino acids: CASSHTTGTRGDYGYTF.

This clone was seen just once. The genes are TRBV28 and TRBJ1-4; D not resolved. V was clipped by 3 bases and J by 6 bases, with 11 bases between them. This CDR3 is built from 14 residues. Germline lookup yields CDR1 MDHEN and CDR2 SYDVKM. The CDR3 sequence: CASSFAFRDEKLFF. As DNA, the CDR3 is TGTGCCAGCAGTTTTGCCTTTCGGGATGAAAAACTGTTTTTT.